The 3 T cell receptor beta chains presented below share a single source sample, sequenced in a study of long-term antiretroviral therapy in people with HIV. This was the immunoSEQ v3.0 assay at survey level. Clones were sequenced by immunoSEQ multiplex PCR, and TCRdb holds only the in-frame ones, with some missing. Here the sample spans approximately 15,000 clones, more than 75% being singletons. This specimen was unsorted PBMCs, taken 6.9 years after starting antiretroviral therapy. The receptors derive from a man between 50 and 59 years old with HIV.

The rearrangement links TRBV28 to TRBJ1-2; 9 bases are shared with TRBD1. V was clipped by 3 bases and J by 7 bases; unmatched bases: 9. The germline gives CDR1 MDHEN, CDR2 SYDVKM. The CDR3 extends over 15 amino acids. CDR3 DNA: TGTGCCAGCAGTTTGGTCACAGGGGGCTTGGGTGGCTACACCTTC. This sequence encodes CASSLVTGGLGGYTF.

This clone was seen a few times. The chain has TRBV9 and TRBJ2-2; 7 bases align to TRBD2. The germline CDR1 and CDR2 sequences are SGDLS and YYNGEE. This CDR3 is built from 14 residues. Trimming removed 5 bases from V and 5 bases from J; junction bases left unmatched: 6. CDR3 sequence reads: CASSPSGGTGELFF. As DNA, the CDR3 is TGTGCCAGCAGTCCTAGCGGAGGAACCGGGGAGCTGTTTTTT.

The V gene is TRBV18, the J gene TRBJ2-1; 10 positions match TRBD2. This CDR3 comprises 16 residues. Germline-derived CDR1 and CDR2 are KGHSH and LQKENI. Trimming removed 4 bases from V and 6 bases from J; junction bases left unmatched: 9. CDR3 DNA: TGTGCCAGCTCACACCGGTGGGTAGCGGGAGGCAATGAGCAGTTCTTC. Its translation: CASSHRWVAGGNEQFF. Full variable domain (rest looked up from reference TRBV18 and TRBJ2-1): NAGVMQNPRHLVRRRGQEARLRCSPMKGHSHVYWYRQLPEEGLKFMVYLQKENIIDESGMPKERFSAEFPKEGPSILRIQQVVRGDSAAYFCASSHRWVAGGNEQFFGPGTRLTVL.